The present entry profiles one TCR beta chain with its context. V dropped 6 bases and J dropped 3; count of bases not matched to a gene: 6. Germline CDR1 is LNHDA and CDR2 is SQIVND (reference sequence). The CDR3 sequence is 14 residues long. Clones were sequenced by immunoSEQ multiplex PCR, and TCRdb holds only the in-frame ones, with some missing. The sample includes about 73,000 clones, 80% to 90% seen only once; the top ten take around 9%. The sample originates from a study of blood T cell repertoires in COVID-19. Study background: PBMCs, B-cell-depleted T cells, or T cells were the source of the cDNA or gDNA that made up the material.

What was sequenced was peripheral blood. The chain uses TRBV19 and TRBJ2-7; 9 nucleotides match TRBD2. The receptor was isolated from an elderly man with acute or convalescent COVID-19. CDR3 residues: CASSGGGGVYEQYF. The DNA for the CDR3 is TGTGCCAGTAGCGGAGGCGGGGGGGTCTACGAGCAGTACTTC.